This T cell receptor beta chain stems from a study of cytomegalovirus exposure and HLA in healthy donors. Study-level results: Fewer N-insertions than the approximately 700-donor mean were reportedly shown by an Asian-associated ancestry cluster in a later analysis. In most subjects, TCR beta sequences reportedly gave accurate predictions of HLA-A and HLA-B alleles. In a later analysis, across HLA loci, associated TCR counts were highest for DRB1, lowest for HLA-C. Certain sequence variants were highly shared and formed a cluster, and this cluster was likely a sequencing artifact.

PCR employed 60 Vbeta and 13 Jbeta primers. Some clones are missing from TCRdb's copy, which holds only in-frame ones; the method was immunoSEQ multiplex PCR. The sample has about 190,000 clones, about 80% seen once. Trimming removed 2 bases from V and 2 bases from J; junction bases left unmatched: 8. The CDR3 extends over 16 amino acids. The V gene's germline CDR1 is KGHSH and CDR2 LQKENI. With respect to this clone: The antigen remains unidentified.

The TCR comes from a woman aged 50 to 65 in good health and CMV-seropositive. The V and J genes are TRBV18 and TRBJ2-7, with 8 bases matching TRBD2. The specimen sequenced was PBMCs. CDR3 bases: TGTGCCAGCTCACCAGGGTCGGGGGGGCCCACCTACGAGCAGTACTTC. Amino acid sequence: CASSPGSGGPTYEQYF.